The 24 T cell receptor beta chains given below trace back to one sample, sequenced in a study of vaccination and CD4 T cells after COVID-19. Cultured CD4+ T cells had their DNA profiled by the Oncomine TCR Beta short-read assay. TCRdb redid the calling of the PCR reads with MiXCR, one entry per CDR3 protein. The table records 11,000 to 15,000 distinct CDR3 sequences, roughly 50% of them present only once. Indicated treatment: roughly nine-day PBMC culture with coronavirus spike peptide pools or control peptides (ViraFEST assay). These TCRs' antigens remain unknown. Source material: CD4+ T cells from blood, cultured in vitro. Source of these receptors: a human donor who had recovered from COVID-19.

V and J are TRBV12-3 or TRBV12-4 and TRBJ2-1; 12 bases match TRBD2. The trim removed 3 bases at V and 4 bases at J, leaving 13 bases unmatched. The CDR3 has 19 amino acids. CDR3 residues: CASSFGASGRALIYNEQFF. In nucleotides, the CDR3 is TGTGCCAGCAGTTTTGGAGCTAGCGGGAGGGCCCTTATTTACAATGAGCAGTTCTTC.

This sequence joins TRBV7-9 and TRBJ2-5; 14 nucleotides align to TRBD2. Germline assignment: CDR1 SEHNR and CDR2 FQNEAQ (reference sequence). The CDR3 covers 16 residues. V shed 1 base, J shed 10 bases, and the junction held 8 bases outside the gene matches. In DNA, the CDR3 is TGTGCCAGCAGCTTAGGGGGACTAGCGGGAGCCCTTGACCAGTACTTC. The encoded protein is CASSLGGLAGALDQYF.

V and J are TRBV9 and TRBJ2-7; 9 positions agree with TRBD2. Germline V gene data show CDR1 as SGDLS and CDR2 as YYNGEE. The CDR3 loop spans 16 amino acids. V lost 3 bases and J lost 6; bases outside the gene matches: 13. The CDR3 protein is CASSARGGAGVGEQYF. CDR3 DNA sequence: TGTGCCAGCAGCGCCCGCGGGGGGGCGGGAGTCGGCGAGCAGTACTTC.

This chain uses TRBV7-3 with TRBJ2-1; 13 nucleotides align to TRBD2. The CDR3 covers 18 residues. The germline CDR1 and CDR2 sequences are SGHTA and FQGTGA. V dropped 5 bases and J dropped 9; count of bases not matched to a gene: 16. CDR3 amino acids: CASSPTEKGLAGRGEQFF. The CDR3 DNA reads TGTGCCAGCAGCCCAACAGAGAAGGGACTAGCGGGAAGGGGTGAGCAGTTCTTC.

V and J are TRBV10-3 and TRBJ2-3; the match to TRBD2 covers 10 bases. This CDR3 region has 15 residues. The ends lost 5 bases at V and 3 bases at J; junction bases unmatched: 5. The germline gives CDR1 ENHRY, CDR2 SYGVKD. CDR3 bases: TGTGCCATCAGTCCAGCGGGAGGGCCGACAGATACGCAGTATTTT. Translated, it gives CAISPAGGPTDTQYF.

This rearrangement joins TRBV6-1 to TRBJ1-1; TRBD1 matches at 9 bases. The CDR3 has 15 residues. The trim removed 4 bases at V and 4 bases at J, leaving 7 bases unmatched. CDR1 is MNHNS, CDR2 SASEGT, per germline. CDR3 nucleotide sequence: TGTGCCAGCAGTGGACCGGGACAGGGTCGCACTGAAGCTTTCTTT. Translated, it gives CASSGPGQGRTEAFF.

This clonotype showed up just a few times. The V gene is TRBV15, the J gene TRBJ2-3, with TRBD2 identical over 11 bases. Germline V gene sequence: CDR1 LNHNV, CDR2 YYDKDF (reference sequence). The CDR3 contains 16 residues. V trimming: 1 base; J trimming: 0 bases; junction bases outside the gene matches: 0. The CDR3 reads CATSRGTSGSTDTQYF. The CDR3 DNA is TGTGCCACCAGCAGAGGGACTAGCGGGAGCACAGATACGCAGTATTTT.

The chain has TRBV18 and TRBJ2-1, with 8 bases matching TRBD1. This CDR3 is built from 16 residues. The germline V gene has CDR1 KGHSH and CDR2 LQKENI. The junction had 4 bases not matched to a gene; V was cut back by 0 bases and J by 3 bases. The CDR3 nucleotides are TGTGCCAGCTCACCACCCCGAACAGGGGGCTACAATGAGCAGTTCTTC. Its protein product is CASSPPRTGGYNEQFF.

This rearrangement joins TRBV7-3 to TRBJ1-1; D uncertain. V shed 5 bases and J shed 4 bases, with 14 bases lying between them. The germline V gene has CDR1 SGHTA and CDR2 FQGTGA. The CDR3 loop spans 14 amino acids. The CDR3 DNA is TGTGCCAGCAGCGCGTCGCGGCAGCTCACTGAAGCTTTCTTT. It specifies CASSASRQLTEAFF.

The genes are TRBV14 and TRBJ2-5, with a tentative D call TRBD2 (6 bases). CDR3 length: 15 amino acids. V dropped 5 bases and J dropped 4 bases, with 17 bases sitting between them. The germline CDR1 and CDR2 sequences are SGHDN and FVKESK. The CDR3 DNA reads as TGTGCCAGCAGCTCCTATCCCGGGACTGTAGAGACCCAGTACTTC. Protein: CASSSYPGTVETQYF.

V gene TRBV27 combines with J gene TRBJ1-1; TRBD1 matches 11 bases. The germline V gene has CDR1 MNHEY and CDR2 SMNVEV (reference sequence). V trimming: 0 bases; J trimming: 0 bases; junction bases outside the gene matches: 6. The CDR3 has 18 residues. The CDR3 reads CASSLSGTGGMVNTEAFF. CDR3 nucleotides: TGTGCCAGCAGTTTATCGGGGACAGGGGGGATGGTGAACACTGAAGCTTTCTTT.

This clonotype has more than one count but fewer than ten. This chain's CDR3 is CASTVGQTTQETQYF. The CDR3 nucleotides read TGTGCCAGCACCGTAGGACAGACCACCCAAGAGACCCAGTACTTC. The chain combines TRBV7-9 with TRBJ2-5, with D maybe TRBD1 (6 bases). Germline CDR1 is SEHNR and CDR2 is FQNEAQ (reference sequence). V gave up 7 bases and J gave up 1 base, with 16 bases separating them. The CDR3 has 15 amino acids.

This clonotype was observed once. The V gene is TRBV28, the J gene TRBJ2-2; TRBD1 aligns across 11 bases. Germline V lookup: CDR1 MDHEN, CDR2 SYDVKM. The length of the CDR3 is 16 residues. V was clipped by 5 bases and J by 4 bases; unmatched bases: 6. In DNA form, the CDR3 reads TGTGCCAGCAGTCCACCGGGACAGGGGGTCACCGGGGAGCTGTTTTTT. Protein product: CASSPPGQGVTGELFF.

This clonotype was seen a single time. V usage is TRBV4-2 and J usage is TRBJ1-1; no definite D call. The germline V gene encodes CDR1 LGHNA and CDR2 YNFKEQ. The CDR3 sequence is 14 residues long. Trimming removed 7 bases from V and 7 bases from J, with 19 bases in between. DNA for the CDR3: TGTGCCAGCACGCCGGGGAGGGCGTCGGGTGAAGCTTTCTTT. Protein: CASTPGRASGEAFF.

This rearrangement joins TRBV28 to TRBJ2-1; D gene uncertain. The J call may be wrong; the DNA end is better matched by TRBJ2-7. Per the germline V gene, CDR1 is MDHEN and CDR2 is SYDVKM. This CDR3 spans 12 amino acids. DNA of the CDR3: TGTGCCAGCAGTGGAACCAAAAACGAGCAGTACTTC. It encodes CASSGTKNEQYF.

This clonotype occurred a few times. This chain connects TRBV6-1 to TRBJ1-5; D is uncertain. Germline values: CDR1 MNHNS, CDR2 SASEGT. V lost 8 bases and J lost 1, with 15 bases in between. The CDR3 runs to 15 residues. The DNA of the CDR3 is TGTGCCAGCGCCCCCCCGGGTGGCAGCAATCAGCCCCAGCATTTT. Its protein product is CASAPPGGSNQPQHF.

V and J are TRBV11-3 and TRBJ2-3; D possibly corresponds to TRBD1 (5 bases). The CDR3 extends over 14 amino acids. CDR1 is SGHNT and CDR2 is YENEEA in the germline V gene. Trimming cost V 5 bases and J 4 bases, with 13 bases left between them. CDR3: CASSQQGVSDTQYF. The CDR3 nucleotides read TGTGCCAGCAGCCAACAAGGGGTGTCAGATACGCAGTATTTT.

This clonotype appeared a few times. V and J are TRBV6-2 or TRBV6-3 and TRBJ1-2; D call uncertain. Germline V gene data show CDR1 as MNHEY and CDR2 as SVGEGT. The V end was cut by 6 bases, the J end by 4 bases, with 9 bases between. This CDR3 is built from 12 residues. The CDR3 DNA is TGTGCCAGCAGCCGGGATTTCTATGGCTACACCTTC. It encodes CASSRDFYGYTF.

The chain has TRBV7-8 and TRBJ2-7; 7 bases are a match to TRBD2. CDR3 size: 16 residues. The junction had 10 bases not matched to a gene; V was cut back by 5 bases and J by 0 bases. The germline V gene encodes CDR1 SGHVS and CDR2 FQNEAQ. The CDR3 DNA sequence: TGTGCCAGCAGCCGCCAGCTAGCGGATAGCTCCTACGAGCAGTACTTC. Amino acids: CASSRQLADSSYEQYF.

This CDR3 reads CASPDGIRHYGYTF. In DNA form, the CDR3 reads TGTGCCAGCCCCGACGGTATTCGTCACTATGGCTACACCTTC. The chain employs TRBV6-4 and TRBJ1-2; D gene unclear. Looked up from germline, CDR1 is MRHNA and CDR2 is SNTAGT. The CDR3 spans 14 residues. V dropped 8 bases and J dropped 3 bases, with 16 bases sitting between them.

V is TRBV6-1 and J is TRBJ1-5; no clear D gene. CDR3 length: 14 residues. Germline values: CDR1 MNHNS, CDR2 SASEGT. The V end lost 2 bases, the J end lost 3 bases, and 8 bases lay between the germline ends. The CDR3 sequence is CASSESSSNQPQHF. In DNA, the CDR3 is TGTGCCAGCAGTGAATCTAGTTCCAATCAGCCCCAGCATTTT.

The genes are TRBV10-2 and TRBJ2-5, with 11 bases lining up with TRBD1. Germline V gene data show CDR1 as WSHSY and CDR2 as SAAADI. Unmatched junction bases numbered 5, after V lost 6 bases and J lost 2 bases. This CDR3 is 15 amino acids long. CDR3 DNA sequence: TGCGCCAGCAGCAACCGGGACAGGGGGCAAGAGACCCAGTACTTC. This translates into CASSNRDRGQETQYF.

J is TRBJ2-2 and V is TRBV6-2 or TRBV6-3; 8 bases are a match to TRBD2. The CDR3 has 15 amino acids. CDR1 MNHEY and CDR2 SVGEGT come from the germline V gene. The CDR3 DNA follows: TGTGCTAGCCGGGGGGGCAGCGGCAACACCGGGGAGCTGTTTTTT. Its protein product is CASRGGSGNTGELFF.

The J gene is TRBJ1-1, the V gene TRBV10-3; D ambiguous. This CDR3 is 12 amino acids long. Trimming stripped 3 bases from V and 9 bases from J, with 11 bases between. Germline CDR1 and CDR2: ENHRY and SYGVKD. The CDR3 spells CAISEARFQAFF. The CDR3, as DNA: TGTGCCATCAGTGAAGCCCGATTTCAAGCTTTCTTT.